A single count supports the clone carrying this T cell receptor beta chain. Its target is unknown. The data were taken from a study of cytomegalovirus exposure and HLA in healthy donors. The CDR3 sequence is 13 residues long. Germline V lookup: CDR1 SQVTM, CDR2 ANQGSEA. Trimming cost V 6 bases and J 1 base; bases outside gene matches: 4. This PCR relied on a set of 60 Vbeta primers and 13 Jbeta primers. Measured with immunoSEQ multiplex PCR; TCRdb has only the in-frame clones, and not every one. The sample has 300,000 or so clones, almost 85% seen once. General study points: There were some public TCRs occurring in many donors, but most TCR sequences were rare.

V and J are TRBV29-1 and TRBJ1-1, with 8 nucleotides matching TRBD1. This receptor was obtained from a woman aged 40-49 years in good health and CMV-seropositive. The source material was PBMCs. The CDR3 nucleotides read TGCAGCGTGGGGACAGGACGGAACACTGAAGCTTTCTTT. It is translated as CSVGTGRNTEAFF.